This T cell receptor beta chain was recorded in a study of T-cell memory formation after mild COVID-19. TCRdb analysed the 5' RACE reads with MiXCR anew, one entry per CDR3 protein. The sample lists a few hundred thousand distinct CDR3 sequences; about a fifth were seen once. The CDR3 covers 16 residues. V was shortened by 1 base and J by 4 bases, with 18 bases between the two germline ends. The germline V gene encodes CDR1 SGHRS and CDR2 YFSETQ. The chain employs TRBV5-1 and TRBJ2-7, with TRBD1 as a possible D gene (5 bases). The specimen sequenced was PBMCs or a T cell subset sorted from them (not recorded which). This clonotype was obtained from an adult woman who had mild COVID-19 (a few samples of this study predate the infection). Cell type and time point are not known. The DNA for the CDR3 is TGCGCCAGCAGCTTGCCATATTGGTCAGGGAAATACGAGCAGTACTTC. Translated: CASSLPYWSGKYEQYF.